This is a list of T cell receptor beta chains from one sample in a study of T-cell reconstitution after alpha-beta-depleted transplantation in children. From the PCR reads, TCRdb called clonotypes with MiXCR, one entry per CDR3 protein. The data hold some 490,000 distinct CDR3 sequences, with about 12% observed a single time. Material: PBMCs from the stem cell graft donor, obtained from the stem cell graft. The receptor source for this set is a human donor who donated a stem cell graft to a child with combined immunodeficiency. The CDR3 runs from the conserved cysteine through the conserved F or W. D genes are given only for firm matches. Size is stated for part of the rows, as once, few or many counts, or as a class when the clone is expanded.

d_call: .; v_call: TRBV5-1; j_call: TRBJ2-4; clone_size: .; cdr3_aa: CASSLKAAGVNIQYF; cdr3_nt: TGCGCCAGCAGCTTGAAAGCGGCCGGGGTAAACATTCAGTACTTC
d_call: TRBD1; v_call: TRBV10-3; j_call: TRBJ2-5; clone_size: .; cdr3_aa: CATGRQGRETQYF; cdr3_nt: TGTGCCACCGGGCGACAGGGGAGAGAGACCCAGTACTTC
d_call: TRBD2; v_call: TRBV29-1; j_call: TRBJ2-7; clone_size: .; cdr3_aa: CSGSSGRYEQYF; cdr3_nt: TGCAGCGGCTCTAGCGGGAGGTACGAGCAGTACTTC
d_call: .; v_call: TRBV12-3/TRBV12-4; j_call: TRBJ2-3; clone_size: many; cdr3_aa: CASSPSGDTQYF; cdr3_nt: TGTGCCAGCAGTCCGAGCGGGGATACGCAGTATTTT
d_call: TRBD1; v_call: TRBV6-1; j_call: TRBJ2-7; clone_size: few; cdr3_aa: CASSKGDRVAYEQYF; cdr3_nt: TGTGCCAGCAGTAAGGGAGACAGGGTCGCCTACGAGCAGTACTTC
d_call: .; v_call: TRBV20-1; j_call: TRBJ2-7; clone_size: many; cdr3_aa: CSATRGQQHFGQYF; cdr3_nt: TGCAGTGCTACCCGAGGACAGCAACACTTTGGGCAGTACTTC
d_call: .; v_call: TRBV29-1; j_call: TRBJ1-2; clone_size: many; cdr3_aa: CSVIGGADYGYTF; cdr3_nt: TGCAGCGTTATCGGGGGGGCCGACTATGGCTACACCTTC
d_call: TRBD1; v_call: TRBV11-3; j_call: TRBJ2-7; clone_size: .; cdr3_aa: CASSLGSGTGGHYEQYF; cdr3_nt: TGTGCCAGCAGCTTAGGCTCCGGGACAGGGGGCCACTACGAGCAGTACTTC
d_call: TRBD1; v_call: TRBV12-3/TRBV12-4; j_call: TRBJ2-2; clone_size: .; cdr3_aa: CASSPAGGRNTGELFF; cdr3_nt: TGTGCCAGCAGCCCCGCAGGGGGAAGAAACACCGGGGAGCTGTTTTTT
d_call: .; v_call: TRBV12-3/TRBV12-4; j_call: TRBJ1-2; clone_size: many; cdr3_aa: CASSLENRYGYTF; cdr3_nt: TGTGCCAGCAGTTTAGAAAACAGATATGGCTACACCTTC
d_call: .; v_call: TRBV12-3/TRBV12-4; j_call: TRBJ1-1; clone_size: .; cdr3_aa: CASSFWLGEKNRLNTEAFF; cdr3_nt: TGTGCCAGCAGTTTTTGGTTGGGGGAGAAGAATAGGTTGAACACTGAAGCTTTCTTT
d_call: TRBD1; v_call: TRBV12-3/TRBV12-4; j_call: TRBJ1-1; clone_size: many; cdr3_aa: CASSLGQGNAEAFF; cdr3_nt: TGTGCCAGCAGTTTAGGACAGGGGAACGCTGAAGCTTTCTTT
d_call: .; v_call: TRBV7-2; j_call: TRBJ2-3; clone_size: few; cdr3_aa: CASSFSGVTGDTQYF; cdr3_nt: TGTGCCAGCAGCTTTTCGGGAGTCACAGGGGATACGCAGTATTTT